A single sample is the source of the 24 T cell receptor beta chains below, sequenced in a study of cytomegalovirus exposure and HLA in healthy donors. Vbeta (60) and Jbeta (13) primers were used in the PCR. Clones were sequenced by immunoSEQ multiplex PCR, and TCRdb holds only the in-frame ones, with some missing. The data show 75,000 to 100,000 clones, 70% to 80% seen once. The specimen sequenced was PBMCs. The receptors shown here come from a woman between 55 and 75 years old in good health and CMV-seropositive.

There are a few counts of this clone. The V call is TRBV10-3, the J call TRBJ2-7; D call uncertain. The CDR3 has 16 amino acids. The V gene's germline CDR1 is ENHRY and CDR2 SYGVKD. The germline V and J ends were trimmed by 2 bases and 6 bases, with 20 bases remaining between them. CDR3 sequence (DNA): TGTGCCATCAGTGAGGCAGACCAGGTACCGAATTCCGAGCAGTACTTC. Its translation: CAISEADQVPNSEQYF.

The chain carries TRBV4-2 and TRBJ1-4; D unresolved. V gave up 3 bases and J gave up 4 bases, with 12 bases separating them. In germline, CDR1 is LGHNA, CDR2 YNFKEQ. The CDR3 loop spans 15 amino acids. This chain's CDR3 is CASSHPGTYNEKLFF. The DNA of the CDR3 is TGTGCCAGCAGCCACCCGGGAACGTATAATGAAAAACTGTTTTTT.

The chain couples TRBV29-1 to TRBJ2-1; TRBD2 agrees at 13 bases. The CDR3 totals 15 residues. The germline V gene encodes CDR1 SQVTM and CDR2 ANQGSEA. V lost 1 base and J lost 7; bases outside the gene matches: 4. The CDR3 nucleotides read TGCAGCGTTGAAGGGACTAGCGGGAGAATTAATGAGCAGTTCTTC. It codes for CSVEGTSGRINEQFF.

This clone was picked up one time. V usage is TRBV4-2 and J usage is TRBJ1-2; D is uncertain. The CDR3 is 15 residues long. Germline V CDR1 and CDR2: LGHNA, YNFKEQ. V was clipped by 0 bases and J by 3 bases, with 11 bases between them. CDR3: CASSQDRVPHYGYTF. The CDR3 coding sequence is TGTGCCAGCAGCCAAGATCGGGTCCCGCACTATGGCTACACCTTC.

The chain joins TRBV19 to TRBJ2-3, with 10 bases matching TRBD2. Germline CDR1 reads LNHDA; CDR2 reads SQIVND (reference sequence). V lost 7 bases and J lost 4; bases outside the gene matches: 11. This CDR3 region has 16 residues. CDR3: CASTTRASGSADTQYF. CDR3 in DNA: TGTGCCAGTACCACGAGGGCTAGCGGGAGTGCAGATACGCAGTATTTT.

For this clone: At one boundary the junction diverges from the germline segment, which might be a read error. The CDR3 protein is CSSSEQGYEQYF. As DNA, the CDR3 is TGTTCCAGCAGCGAACAGGGGTACGAGCAGTACTTC. The rearrangement links TRBV7-9 to TRBJ2-7, with TRBD1 matching over 7 bases. Looked up from germline, CDR1 is SEHNR and CDR2 is FQNEAQ (reference sequence). The CDR3 length is 12 residues.

This clone has ten or more counts. This chain joins TRBV14 and TRBJ1-3, with 7 bases aligning to TRBD1. The germline CDR1 and CDR2 sequences are SGHDN and FVKESK. V lost 2 bases, J lost 4 bases, and 2 bases stayed unmatched. This CDR3 is 14 amino acids long. In DNA form, the CDR3 reads TGTGCCAGCAGCCAACCGGGACAGGGAAACACCATATATTTT. It is translated as CASSQPGQGNTIYF.

The chain carries TRBV29-1 and TRBJ2-2, with a tentative D call TRBD2 (6 bases). CDR1 and CDR2 (germline): SQVTM, ANQGSEA. V was pared by 4 bases and J by 5 bases, with 14 bases between. There are 14 residues in the CDR3. The CDR3 region is CSVGVTSGTGELFF. CDR3 in DNA: TGCAGCGTTGGAGTGACTAGTGGTACCGGGGAGCTGTTTTTT.

The V and J genes are TRBV27 and TRBJ2-7; 7 bases match TRBD2. CDR3 length: 15 residues. CDR1 and CDR2 (germline): MNHEY, SMNVEV (reference sequence). V shed 6 bases, J shed 4 bases, and the junction held 12 bases outside the gene matches. The CDR3 coding sequence is TGTGCCAGCAGCTGGGCAGCGGGAAGAAGGTACGAGCAGTACTTC. Translation: CASSWAAGRRYEQYF.

The chain links TRBV6-1 to TRBJ1-4; D gene ambiguous. Per the germline V gene, CDR1 is MNHNS and CDR2 is SASEGT. Trimming removed 3 bases at V and 0 bases at J, with 5 bases between. This CDR3 region has 14 residues. The CDR3 bases are TGTGCCAGCAGTGAGCGTGCAACTAATGAAAAACTGTTTTTT. Translating gives CASSERATNEKLFF.

The chain combines TRBV10-1 with TRBJ2-2, with 16 bases matching TRBD2. There are 18 residues in the CDR3. Germline CDR1 WNHNN, CDR2 SYGVQD (reference sequence). The V segment lost 8 bases and the J segment 0 bases; nucleotides outside the gene matches: 6. CDR3 sequence reads: CASAPGLAGGPNTGELFF. CDR3 DNA sequence: TGCGCCAGCGCCCCGGGACTAGCGGGAGGGCCGAACACCGGGGAGCTGTTTTTT.

As for this clone: The sample carries other DNA sequences with the same CDR3. V is TRBV10-1 and J is TRBJ2-5, with TRBD2 identical over 12 bases. The CDR3 length is 15 residues. Germline V gene lookup returns CDR1 WNHNN and CDR2 SYGVQD (reference sequence). Trimming took 4 bases from V and 5 from J; bases not matched to a gene: 5. CDR3 sequence reads: CASSGLAGVGETQYF. In DNA form, the CDR3 reads TGCGCCAGCAGTGGACTAGCGGGAGTGGGGGAGACCCAGTACTTC.

Details on this clone: This specimen includes other DNA sequences encoding the same CDR3. The genes are TRBV27 and TRBJ1-5, with D hard to call. This CDR3 comprises 13 residues. Looked up from germline, CDR1 is MNHEY and CDR2 is SMNVEV (reference sequence). The V end lost 2 bases, the J end lost 4 bases, and 6 bases lay between the germline ends. CDR3 protein: CASSLRENQPQHF. The CDR3 nucleotides read TGTGCCAGCAGTTTACGAGAGAATCAGCCCCAGCATTTT.

The V gene is TRBV7-3, the J gene TRBJ2-5; 9 bases are a match to TRBD2. The CDR3 contains 19 residues. Trimming at V came to 2 bases and at J to 0 bases, leaving 13 bases not matched to a gene. The germline CDR1 and CDR2 sequences are SGHTA and FQGTGA. CDR3 bases: TGTGCCAGCAGCTTATTAACAGTCGGGGGGACTAGCTACCAAGAGACCCAGTACTTC. It translates to CASSLLTVGGTSYQETQYF.

J is TRBJ2-1 and V is TRBV9; 9 bases are shared with TRBD2. Germline CDR1 is SGDLS and CDR2 is YYNGEE. Trimming cost V 3 bases and J 2 bases; bases outside gene matches: 3. This CDR3 is built from 15 residues. DNA of the CDR3: TGTGCCAGCAGCGGAGCGGGAGGCACCTACAATGAGCAGTTCTTC. It is translated as CASSGAGGTYNEQFF.

The chain uses TRBV25-1 and TRBJ1-1; a possible D gene is TRBD1 (6 bases). CDR1 MGHDK and CDR2 SYGVNS come from the germline V gene. V lost 6 bases, J lost 5 bases, and 16 bases lay in between. The CDR3 spans 14 residues. CDR3 sequence: CASRQTGSQTEAFF. The CDR3 nucleotides are TGTGCCAGCAGACAAACAGGGTCTCAGACTGAAGCTTTCTTT.

J is TRBJ1-2 and V is TRBV7-9; D unclear. V shed 0 bases and J shed 4 bases, with 9 bases lying between them. This CDR3 has 14 residues. Germline CDR1 and CDR2: SEHNR and FQNEAQ (reference sequence). The CDR3, as DNA: TGTGCCAGCAGCTTAGCAGACACGTCCTATGGCTACACCTTC. It yields the protein CASSLADTSYGYTF.

The chain uses TRBV15 and TRBJ2-3; 14 bases fit TRBD2. Germline V lookup: CDR1 LNHNV, CDR2 YYDKDF (reference sequence). This CDR3 is 18 amino acids long. V shed 1 base, J shed 0 bases, and the junction held 3 bases outside the gene matches. The CDR3 region is CATSRGLAGGPSTDTQYF. The CDR3 coding sequence is TGTGCCACCAGCAGAGGACTAGCGGGAGGGCCTAGCACAGATACGCAGTATTTT.

The V and J genes are TRBV5-8 and TRBJ2-3, with 11 bases fitting TRBD1. V shed 4 bases, J shed 2 bases, and the junction held 12 bases outside the gene matches. In germline, CDR1 is SGHTS, CDR2 YDEGEE. The CDR3 spans 18 residues. CDR3 sequence: CASSPIGGTGGATDTQYF. The CDR3 coding sequence is TGTGCCAGCAGCCCCATAGGTGGGACAGGGGGAGCCACAGATACGCAGTATTTT. The variable domain in full, with the rest retrieved from reference TRBV5-8 and TRBJ2-3, is EAGVTQSPTHLIKTRGQQATLRCSPISGHTSVYWYQQALGLGLQFLLWYDEGEERNRGNFPPRFSGRQFPNYSSELNVNALELEDSALYLCASSPIGGTGGATDTQYFGPGTRLTVL.

This clone was detected a few times. The chain has TRBV30 and TRBJ1-1, with 8 bases that match TRBD1. CDR1 is GTSNPN and CDR2 is SVGIG in the germline V gene (reference sequence). CDR3 length: 15 amino acids. V trimming: 1 base; J trimming: 8 bases; junction bases outside the gene matches: 12. The CDR3 is CAWSGRRDRRTEAFF. CDR3 nucleotide sequence: TGTGCCTGGAGTGGACGTCGGGACAGGAGGACGGAAGCTTTCTTT.

This clone showed up just once. This chain connects TRBV28 to TRBJ2-1, with TRBD1 matching over 10 bases. V lost 6 bases, J lost 3 bases, and 2 bases stayed unmatched. The CDR3 loop spans 14 amino acids. Germline values: CDR1 MDHEN, CDR2 SYDVKM. DNA for the CDR3: TGTGCCAGCAGGCGGACAGGGGGCTACAATGAGCAGTTCTTC. Residues: CASRRTGGYNEQFF.

Written as DNA, the CDR3 is TGTGCCAGCAGCCAAACAGGGTTAACAAATGAAAAACTGTTTTTT. It yields the protein CASSQTGLTNEKLFF. V gene TRBV25-1 combines with J gene TRBJ1-4; tentatively, D is TRBD1 (6 bases). This CDR3 contains 15 residues. The germline gives CDR1 MGHDK, CDR2 SYGVNS. Trimming removed 6 bases at V and 5 bases at J, with 16 bases between. Full variable domain (remainder filled in from reference TRBV25-1 and TRBJ1-4): EADIYQTPRYLVIGTGKKITLECSQTMGHDKMYWYQQDPGMELHLIHYSYGVNSTEKGDLSSESTVSRIRTEHFPLTLESARPSHTSQYLCASSQTGLTNEKLFFGSGTQLSVL.

This clone was counted between two and nine times. Other DNA sequences from this sample encode an identical CDR3 as well. This chain uses TRBV5-1 with TRBJ1-1, with TRBD1 matching over 8 bases. The germline gives CDR1 SGHRS, CDR2 YFSETQ. The CDR3 has 14 residues. Germline trimming cut 4 bases from V and 1 base from J; bases unmatched to any gene: 3. In nucleotides, the CDR3 is TGCGCCAGCAGCCAGGGGGCGACGAACACTGAAGCTTTCTTT. Protein sequence: CASSQGATNTEAFF.

The chain has TRBV25-1 and TRBJ2-2, with D possibly matching TRBD2 (5 bases). V lost 6 bases to trimming and J lost 1 base, with 6 bases between them. CDR1 and CDR2 (germline): MGHDK, SYGVNS. This CDR3 region has 13 residues. The CDR3 DNA is TGTGCCAGCAGCCGGGGGAACACCGGGGAGCTGTTTTTT. As protein: CASSRGNTGELFF. Variable domain in full (rest from reference TRBV25-1 and TRBJ2-2): EADIYQTPRYLVIGTGKKITLECSQTMGHDKMYWYQQDPGMELHLIHYSYGVNSTEKGDLSSESTVSRIRTEHFPLTLESARPSHTSQYLCASSRGNTGELFFGEGSRLTVL.